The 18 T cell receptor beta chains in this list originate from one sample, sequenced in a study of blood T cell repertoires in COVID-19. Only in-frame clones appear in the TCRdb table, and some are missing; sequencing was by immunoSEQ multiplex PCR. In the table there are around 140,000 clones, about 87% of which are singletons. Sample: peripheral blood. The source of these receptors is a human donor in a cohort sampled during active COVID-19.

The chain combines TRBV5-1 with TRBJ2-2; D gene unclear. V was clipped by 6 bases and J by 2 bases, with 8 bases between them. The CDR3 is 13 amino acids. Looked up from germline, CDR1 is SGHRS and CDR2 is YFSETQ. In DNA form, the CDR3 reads TGCGCCAGCACCCTTATTAACACCGGGGAGCTGTTTTTT. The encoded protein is CASTLINTGELFF.

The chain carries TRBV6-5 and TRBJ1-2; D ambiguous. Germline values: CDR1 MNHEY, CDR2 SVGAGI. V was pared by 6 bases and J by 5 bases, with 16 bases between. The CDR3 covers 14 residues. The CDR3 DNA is TGTGCCAGCAGCCAGAACCCCCCGAGGTATGGCTACACCTTC. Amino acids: CASSQNPPRYGYTF.

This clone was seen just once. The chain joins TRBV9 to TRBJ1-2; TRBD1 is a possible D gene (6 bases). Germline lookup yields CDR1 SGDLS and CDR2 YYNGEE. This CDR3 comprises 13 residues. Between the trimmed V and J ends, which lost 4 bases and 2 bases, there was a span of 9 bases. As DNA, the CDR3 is TGTGCCAGCAGCCCCACAGGGAACTATGGCTACACCTTC. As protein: CASSPTGNYGYTF.

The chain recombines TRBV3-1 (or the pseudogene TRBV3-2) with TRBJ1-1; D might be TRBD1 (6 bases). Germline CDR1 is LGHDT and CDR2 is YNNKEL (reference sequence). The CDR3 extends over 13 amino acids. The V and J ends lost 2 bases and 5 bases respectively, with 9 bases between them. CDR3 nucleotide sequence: TGTGCCAGCAGCCAAACAGGGCAGACTGAAGCTTTCTTT. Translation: CASSQTGQTEAFF.

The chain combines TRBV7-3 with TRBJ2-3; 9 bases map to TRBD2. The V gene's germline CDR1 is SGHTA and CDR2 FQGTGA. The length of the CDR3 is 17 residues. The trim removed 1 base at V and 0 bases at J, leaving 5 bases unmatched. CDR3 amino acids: CASSLRKAGGSTDTQYF. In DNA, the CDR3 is TGTGCCAGCAGCTTAAGAAAAGCGGGAGGTAGCACAGATACGCAGTATTTT.

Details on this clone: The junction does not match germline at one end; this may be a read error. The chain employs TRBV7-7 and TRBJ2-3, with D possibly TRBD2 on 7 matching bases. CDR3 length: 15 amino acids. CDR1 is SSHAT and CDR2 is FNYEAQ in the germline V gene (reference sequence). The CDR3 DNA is TGTGCTAGCAGCTTGGCGGGGGCGCCCACAGATACGCAGTATTTT. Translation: CASSLAGAPTDTQYF.

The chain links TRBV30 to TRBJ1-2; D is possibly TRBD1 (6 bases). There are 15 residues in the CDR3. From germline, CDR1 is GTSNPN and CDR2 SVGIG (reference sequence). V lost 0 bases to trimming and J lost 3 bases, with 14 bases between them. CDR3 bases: TGTGCCTGGAGTGTCCTGGGGGCCCTCTACTATGGCTACACCTTC. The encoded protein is CAWSVLGALYYGYTF.

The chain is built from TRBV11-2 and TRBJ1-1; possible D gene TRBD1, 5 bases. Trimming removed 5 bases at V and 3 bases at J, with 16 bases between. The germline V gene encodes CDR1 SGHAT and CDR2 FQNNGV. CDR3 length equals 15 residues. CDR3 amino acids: CASSPRVGQDTEAFF. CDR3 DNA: TGTGCCAGCAGCCCTAGGGTGGGGCAGGACACTGAAGCTTTCTTT.

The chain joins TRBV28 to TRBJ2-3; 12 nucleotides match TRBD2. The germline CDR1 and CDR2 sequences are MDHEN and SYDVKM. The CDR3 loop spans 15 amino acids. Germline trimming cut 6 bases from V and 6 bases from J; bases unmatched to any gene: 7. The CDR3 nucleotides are TGTGCCAGCAGCTTGCTAGCGGGGGGGCCGGATACGCAGTATTTT. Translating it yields CASSLLAGGPDTQYF. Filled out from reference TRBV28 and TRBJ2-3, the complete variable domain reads DVKVTQSSRYLVKRTGEKVFLECVQDMDHENMFWYRQDPGLGLRLIYFSYDVKMKEKGDIPEGYSVSREKKERFSLILESASTNQTSMYLCASSLLAGGPDTQYFGPGTRLTVL.

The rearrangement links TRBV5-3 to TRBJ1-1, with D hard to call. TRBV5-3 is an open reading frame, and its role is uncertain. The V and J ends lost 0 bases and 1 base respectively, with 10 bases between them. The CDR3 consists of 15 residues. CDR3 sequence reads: CARSLELGPNTEAFF. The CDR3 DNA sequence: TGTGCCAGAAGCTTGGAGCTTGGGCCGAACACTGAAGCTTTCTTT.

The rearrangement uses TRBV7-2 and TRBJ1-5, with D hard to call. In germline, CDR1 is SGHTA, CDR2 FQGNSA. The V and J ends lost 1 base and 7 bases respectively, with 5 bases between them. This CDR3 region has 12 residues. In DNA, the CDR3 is TGTGCCAGCAGCTTAGAACTCCAGCCCCAGCATTTT. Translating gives CASSLELQPQHF. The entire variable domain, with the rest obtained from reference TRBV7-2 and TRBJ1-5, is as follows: GAGVSQSPSNKVTEKGKDVELRCDPISGHTALYWYRQSLGQGLEFLIYFQGNSAPDKSGLPSDRFSAERTGGSVSTLTIQRTQQEDSAVYLCASSLELQPQHFGDGTRLSIL.

The CDR3 DNA is TGTGCCAGCAGCTTTTTGACAGGGGGTAGAATCTATGGCTACACCTTC. It specifies CASSFLTGGRIYGYTF. The genes are TRBV7-9 and TRBJ1-2; 9 positions match TRBD1. Germline CDR1 is SEHNR and CDR2 is FQNEAQ (reference sequence). After removal of 3 bases from V and 4 bases from J, the junction contained 9 bases not matched to a gene. The CDR3 sequence is 16 residues long.

CDR3 protein: CASNPDPPTGATEAFF. The CDR3, as DNA: TGTGCCAGCAACCCCGACCCCCCTACAGGGGCCACTGAAGCTTTCTTT. This chain joins TRBV5-5 and TRBJ1-1, with 7 bases fitting TRBD1. CDR3 length: 16 amino acids. Trimming removed 6 bases from V and 4 bases from J; junction bases left unmatched: 15. From germline, CDR1 is SGHKS and CDR2 YYEKEE (reference sequence).

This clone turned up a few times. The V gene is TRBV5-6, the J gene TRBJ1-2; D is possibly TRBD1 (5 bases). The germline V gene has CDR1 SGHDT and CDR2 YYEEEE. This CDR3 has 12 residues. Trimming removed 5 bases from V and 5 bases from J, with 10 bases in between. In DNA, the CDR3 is TGTGCCAGCAGTCAGACAGAGTATGGCTACACCTTC. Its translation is CASSQTEYGYTF.

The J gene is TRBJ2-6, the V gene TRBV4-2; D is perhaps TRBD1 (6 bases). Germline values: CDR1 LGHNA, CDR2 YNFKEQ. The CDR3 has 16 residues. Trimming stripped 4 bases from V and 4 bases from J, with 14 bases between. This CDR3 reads CASSRYRDPGANVLTF. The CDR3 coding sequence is TGTGCCAGCAGCCGATACAGGGACCCCGGGGCCAACGTCCTGACTTTC.

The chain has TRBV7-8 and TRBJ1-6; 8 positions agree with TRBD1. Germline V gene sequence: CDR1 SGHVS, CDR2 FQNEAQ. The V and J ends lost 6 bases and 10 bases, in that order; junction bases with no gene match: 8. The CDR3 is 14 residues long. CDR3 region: CASSYDRGGSPLHF. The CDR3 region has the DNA TGTGCCAGCAGTTACGACAGGGGCGGATCACCCCTCCACTTT.

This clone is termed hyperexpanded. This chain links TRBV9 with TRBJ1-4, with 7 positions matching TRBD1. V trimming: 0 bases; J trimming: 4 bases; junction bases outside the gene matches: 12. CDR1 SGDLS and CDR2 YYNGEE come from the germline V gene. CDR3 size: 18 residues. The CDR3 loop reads CASSVGFFSSGGNEKLFF. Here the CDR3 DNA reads TGTGCCAGCAGCGTAGGATTCTTCTCTTCAGGGGGTAATGAAAAACTGTTTTTT.

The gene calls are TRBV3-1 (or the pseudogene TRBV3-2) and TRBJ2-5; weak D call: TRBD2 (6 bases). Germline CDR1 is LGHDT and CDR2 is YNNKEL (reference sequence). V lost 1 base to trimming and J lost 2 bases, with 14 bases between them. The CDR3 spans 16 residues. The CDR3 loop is CASSQVAGSVQETQYF. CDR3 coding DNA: TGTGCCAGCAGCCAAGTGGCGGGGTCGGTACAAGAGACCCAGTACTTC.